This TCR beta chain was captured by sequencing in a study of T cell changes during pregnancy in multiple sclerosis. Assay used: immunoSEQ multiplex PCR; TCRdb lists only in-frame clones, some missing. The sample lists around 86,000 clones; over 85% were seen once. The source of this sequence is a female donor with multiple sclerosis, enrolled in a pregnancy study. Sequencing was performed on peripheral blood, taken in the first trimester of pregnancy.

The DNA of the CDR3 is TGTGCCAGCAGCCTAGCCGGGACAAGCACAGATACGCAGTATTTT. Translated, it gives CASSLAGTSTDTQYF. The V call is TRBV11-2, the J call TRBJ2-3; a possible D gene is TRBD1 (6 bases). The CDR3 length is 15 residues. V was clipped by 5 bases and J by 0 bases, with 12 bases between them. The V gene's germline CDR1 is SGHAT and CDR2 FQNNGV.